The text below deals with one TCR beta chain. Its antigen is undetermined. This specimen comes from a study of cytomegalovirus exposure and HLA in healthy donors. The germline CDR1 and CDR2 sequences are LNHDA and SQIVND (reference sequence). V lost 5 bases to trimming and J lost 8 bases, with 10 bases between them. The CDR3 runs 12 residues. Notes on the study in general: A missense variant in DCLRE1C was later tied to TCR beta V- and J-gene trimming. An analysis was carried out later, and it reportedly showed fewer N-insertions in an Asian-associated ancestry cluster than the approximately 700-donor mean.

The PCR contained 60 Vbeta and 13 Jbeta primers. Data came from immunoSEQ multiplex PCR; TCRdb stores just in-frame clones and leaves some out. Of 250,000 or so clones detected, more than 75% appear once; the ten largest clones hold over 1%. The sample was PBMCs. This clonotype was sampled from a human donor in good health. The chain joins TRBV19 to TRBJ2-1; D is unresolved. CDR3 region: CASSPSVHEQFF. CDR3 DNA sequence: TGTGCCAGTAGTCCTTCAGTCCATGAGCAGTTCTTC.